Only a few counts were recorded for the clone carrying this TCR beta chain. This record comes from a study of blood T cell repertoires in COVID-19. Overall study: The United States, Italy and Spain supplied acute and convalescent COVID-19 samples. Nucleic acid was either cDNA or gDNA, and it came from T cells, B-cell-depleted T cells, or PBMCs.

In the source study's methods: Reference gene primers were amplified, and this amplification served to estimate nucleated cell counts. Sequencing was performed with immunoSEQ multiplex PCR; in TCRdb, only in-frame clones are kept and a portion is missing. The DNA was the basis for D and trimming; V, J and clone size are from that table. Among about 180,000 clones listed, approximately 85% were seen once. Trimming removed 1 base at V and 2 bases at J, with 11 bases between. The CDR3 is made up of 15 amino acids. Germline V gene sequence: CDR1 MNHNS, CDR2 SASEGT. The chain combines TRBV6-1 with TRBJ1-2; a weak D match, TRBD1 (5 bases). This sequence originates from a woman in her 30s who had recovered from COVID-19. Sequenced input: PBMCs or T cells enriched from blood (not recorded which). DNA of the CDR3: TGTGCCAGCAGTGAAGTTATTGGGGCGAACTATGGCTACACCTTC. This sequence encodes CASSEVIGANYGYTF.